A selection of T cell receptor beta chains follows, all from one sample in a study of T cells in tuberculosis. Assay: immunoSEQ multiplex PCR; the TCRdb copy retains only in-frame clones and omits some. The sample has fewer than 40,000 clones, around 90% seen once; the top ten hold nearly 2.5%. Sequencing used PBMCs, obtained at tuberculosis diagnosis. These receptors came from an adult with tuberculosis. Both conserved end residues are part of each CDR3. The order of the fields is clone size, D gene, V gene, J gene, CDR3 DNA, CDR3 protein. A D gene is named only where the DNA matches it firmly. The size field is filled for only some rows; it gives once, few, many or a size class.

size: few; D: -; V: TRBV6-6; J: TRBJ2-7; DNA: TGTGCCAGCAGTCAACTAGAAGACGAGCAGTACTTC; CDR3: CASSQLEDEQYF
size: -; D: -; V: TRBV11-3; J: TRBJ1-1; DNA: TGTGCCAGCAGTACGCACAGGGCCGTGACCTCCATGAACACTGAAGCTTTCTTT; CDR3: CASSTHRAVTSMNTEAFF
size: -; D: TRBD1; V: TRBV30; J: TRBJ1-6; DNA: TGTGCCTGGGAACCCACAGGGGGCAATCATTCACCCCTCCACTTT; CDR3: CAWEPTGGNHSPLHF
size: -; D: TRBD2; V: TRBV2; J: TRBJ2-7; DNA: TGTGCCAGCAGTGAAAACGAACTAGCGGGGGGCTACGAGCAGTACTTC; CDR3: CASSENELAGGYEQYF
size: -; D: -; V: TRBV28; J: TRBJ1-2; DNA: TGTGCCAGCTCATCAGGGTCCTATGGCTACACCTTC; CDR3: CASSSGSYGYTF
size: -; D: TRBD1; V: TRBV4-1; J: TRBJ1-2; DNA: TGCGCCAGCAGCCAAGAGAGGGGGCTAGGCTATGGCTACACCTTC; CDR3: CASSQERGLGYGYTF
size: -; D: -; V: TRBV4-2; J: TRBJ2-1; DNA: TGTGCCAGCAGCCAAGAAAAGGAGGCCTACAATGAGCAGTTCTTC; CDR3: CASSQEKEAYNEQFF
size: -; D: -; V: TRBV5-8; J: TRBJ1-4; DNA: TGTGCCAGCAGCTTGATGTTCGGTAATGAAAAACTGTTTTTT; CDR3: CASSLMFGNEKLFF
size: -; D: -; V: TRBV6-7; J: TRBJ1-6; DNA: TGTGCCAGCAGTTACTCGAGGGTGGGTAATTCACCCCTCCACTTT; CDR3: CASSYSRVGNSPLHF
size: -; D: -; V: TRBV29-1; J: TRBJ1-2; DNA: TGCAGCGTGGAGGGGCGAGGCTATGGCTACACCTTC; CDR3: CSVEGRGYGYTF
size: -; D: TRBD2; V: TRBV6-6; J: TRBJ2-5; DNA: TGTGCCAGCCGCGAGGGACTAGCGGAAGAGACCCAGTACTTC; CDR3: CASREGLAEETQYF
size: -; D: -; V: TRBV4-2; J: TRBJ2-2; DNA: TGTGCCAGCAGCCAAGATTGGGGCACAGGGTTCACCGGGGAGCTGTTTTTT; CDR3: CASSQDWGTGFTGELFF
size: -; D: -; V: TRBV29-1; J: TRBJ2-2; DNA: TGCAGCGTTGCACGAGTCCCCGGGGAGCTGTTTTTT; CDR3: CSVARVPGELFF